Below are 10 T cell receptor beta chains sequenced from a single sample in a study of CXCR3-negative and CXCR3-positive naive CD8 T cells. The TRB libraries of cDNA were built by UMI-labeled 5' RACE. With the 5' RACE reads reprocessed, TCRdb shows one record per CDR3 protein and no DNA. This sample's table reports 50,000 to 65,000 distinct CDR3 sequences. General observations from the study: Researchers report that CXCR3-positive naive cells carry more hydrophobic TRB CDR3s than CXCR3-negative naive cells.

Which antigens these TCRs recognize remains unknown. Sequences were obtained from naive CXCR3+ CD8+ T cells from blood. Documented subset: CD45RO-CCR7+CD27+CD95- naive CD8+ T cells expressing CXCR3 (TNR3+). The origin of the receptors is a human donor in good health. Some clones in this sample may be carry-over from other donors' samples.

CDR3 loop: CASSVSGSQETQYF. This chain uses TRBV7-9 with TRBJ2-5; TCRdb gives TRBD1 as the D gene, but with no DNA this cannot be confirmed. The CDR3 totals 14 residues. Germline values: CDR1 SEHNR, CDR2 FQNEAQ (reference sequence).

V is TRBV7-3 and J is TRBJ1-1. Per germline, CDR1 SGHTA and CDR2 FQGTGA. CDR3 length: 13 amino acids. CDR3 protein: CASSLTFVAEAFF.

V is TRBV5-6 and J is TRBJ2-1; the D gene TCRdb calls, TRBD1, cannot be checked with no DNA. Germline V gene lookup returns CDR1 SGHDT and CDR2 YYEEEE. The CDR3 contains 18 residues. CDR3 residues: CASSLLVGAAMGYNEQFF.

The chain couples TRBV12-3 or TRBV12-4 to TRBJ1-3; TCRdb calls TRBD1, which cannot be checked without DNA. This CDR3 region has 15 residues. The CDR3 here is CASSSGTRSGNTIYF.

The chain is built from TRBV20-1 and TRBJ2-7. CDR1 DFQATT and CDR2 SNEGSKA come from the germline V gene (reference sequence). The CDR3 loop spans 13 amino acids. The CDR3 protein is CSARRIGATEQYF.

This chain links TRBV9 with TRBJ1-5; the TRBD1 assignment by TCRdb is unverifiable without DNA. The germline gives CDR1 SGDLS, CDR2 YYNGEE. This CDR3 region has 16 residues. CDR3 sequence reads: CASSPRDGFSNQPQHF.

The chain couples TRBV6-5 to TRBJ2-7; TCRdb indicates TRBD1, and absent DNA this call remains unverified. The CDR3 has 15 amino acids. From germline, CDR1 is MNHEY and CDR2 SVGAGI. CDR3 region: CASSGSGTGGSEQYF.

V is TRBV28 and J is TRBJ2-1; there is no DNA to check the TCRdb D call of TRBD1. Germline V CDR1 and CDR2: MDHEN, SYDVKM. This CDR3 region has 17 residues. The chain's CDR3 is CASSLPPRTGLYNEQFF.

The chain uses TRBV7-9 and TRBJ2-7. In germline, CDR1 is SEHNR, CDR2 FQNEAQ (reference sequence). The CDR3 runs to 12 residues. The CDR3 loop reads CASSLDDLEQYF.

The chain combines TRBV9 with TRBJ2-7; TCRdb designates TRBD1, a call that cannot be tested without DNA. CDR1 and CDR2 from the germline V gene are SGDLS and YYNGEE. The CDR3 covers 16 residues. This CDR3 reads CASSPGMDRSSYEQYF.